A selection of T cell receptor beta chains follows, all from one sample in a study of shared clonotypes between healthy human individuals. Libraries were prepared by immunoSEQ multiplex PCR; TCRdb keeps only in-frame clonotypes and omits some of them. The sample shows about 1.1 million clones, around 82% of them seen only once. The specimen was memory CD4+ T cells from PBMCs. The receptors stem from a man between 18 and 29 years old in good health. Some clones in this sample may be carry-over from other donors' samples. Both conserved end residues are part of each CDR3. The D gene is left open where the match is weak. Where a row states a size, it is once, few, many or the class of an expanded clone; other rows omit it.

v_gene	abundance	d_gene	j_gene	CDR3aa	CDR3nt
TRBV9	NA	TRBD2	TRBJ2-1	CASSVVAGDFNEQFF	TGTGCCAGCAGCGTAGTCGCGGGAGATTTCAATGAGCAGTTCTTC
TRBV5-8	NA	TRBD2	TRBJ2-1	CASSLVTSGRQYNEQFF	TGTGCCAGCAGCTTGGTGACTAGCGGGAGACAGTACAATGAGCAGTTCTTC
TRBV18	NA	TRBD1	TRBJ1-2	CASSPSQGKNYGYTF	TGTGCCAGCTCACCCTCACAGGGGAAAAACTATGGCTACACCTTC
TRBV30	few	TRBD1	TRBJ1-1	CAWSSRQGWNTEAFF	TGTGCCTGGAGTTCTCGACAGGGGTGGAACACTGAAGCTTTCTTT
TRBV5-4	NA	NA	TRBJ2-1	CASSGIYSSYNEQFF	TGTGCCAGCAGCGGTATTTACAGCTCCTACAATGAGCAGTTCTTC
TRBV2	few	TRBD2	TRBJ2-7	CASSQRRESRYEQYF	TGTGCCAGCAGTCAGAGGCGGGAGTCCCGATACGAGCAGTACTTC
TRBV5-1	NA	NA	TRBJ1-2	CASSLGQSYGYTF	TGCGCCAGCAGCTTGGGGCAGTCCTATGGCTACACCTTC
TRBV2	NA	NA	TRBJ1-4	CASSERNGVSEKLFF	TGTGCCAGCAGTGAACGTAACGGGGTCTCTGAAAAACTGTTTTTT
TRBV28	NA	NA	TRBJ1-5	CASSFVRGGNQPQHF	TGTGCCAGCAGTTTTGTCAGGGGTGGCAATCAGCCCCAGCATTTT
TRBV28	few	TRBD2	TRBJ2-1	CAMSGRNYNEQFF	TGTGCCATGAGCGGGAGGAACTACAATGAGCAGTTCTTC
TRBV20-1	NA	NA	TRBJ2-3	CSARGNTQYF	TGCAGTGCTAGAGGGAATACGCAGTATTTT
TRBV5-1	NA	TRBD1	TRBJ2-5	CASSWENRGAETQYF	TGCGCCAGCAGCTGGGAAAACAGGGGGGCCGAGACCCAGTACTTC
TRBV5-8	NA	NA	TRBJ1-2	CASSLGPKARGYGYTF	TGTGCCAGCAGCTTGGGTCCTAAGGCTAGGGGCTATGGCTACACCTTC
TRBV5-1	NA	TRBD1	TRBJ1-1	CASSPQGQINTEAFF	TGCGCCAGCAGCCCCCAGGGACAGATTAACACTGAAGCTTTCTTT
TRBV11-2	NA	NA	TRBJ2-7	CASTAGSGAHYEQYF	TGTGCCAGCACCGCAGGGTCAGGGGCCCACTACGAGCAGTACTTC
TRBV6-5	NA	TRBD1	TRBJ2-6	CASSTQGTNVLTF	TGTGCCAGCAGCACACAGGGGACCAACGTCCTGACTTTC
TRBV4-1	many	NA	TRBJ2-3	CASSDPAATDTQYF	TGCGCCAGCAGCGACCCGGCCGCCACAGATACGCAGTATTTT
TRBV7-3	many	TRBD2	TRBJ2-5	CASSSRGSVETQYF	TGTGCCAGCAGCTCTCGCGGGAGTGTAGAGACCCAGTACTTC
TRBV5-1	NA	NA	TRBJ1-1	CASSPGDGYMNTEAFF	TGCGCCAGCAGCCCCGGGGACGGTTACATGAACACTGAAGCTTTCTTT
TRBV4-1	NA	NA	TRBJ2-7	CASSQPGRNSEEQYF	TGCGCCAGCAGCCAGCCCGGCAGGAATTCGGAAGAGCAGTACTTC
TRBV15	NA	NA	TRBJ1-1	CATSRDGPEAFF	TGTGCCACCAGCAGAGATGGCCCTGAAGCTTTCTTT
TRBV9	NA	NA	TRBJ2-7	CASSVDGRTTYEQYF	TGTGCCAGCAGCGTAGACGGACGAACAACCTACGAGCAGTACTTC
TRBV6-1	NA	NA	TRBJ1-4	CASAPKTGTNEKLFF	TGTGCCAGCGCGCCTAAGACAGGAACTAATGAAAAACTGTTTTTT
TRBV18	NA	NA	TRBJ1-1	CASSPAGGTNMNTEAFF	TGTGCCAGCTCCCCAGCAGGAGGGACTAACATGAACACTGAAGCTTTCTTT
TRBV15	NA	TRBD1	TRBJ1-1	CATSRQGADPTGAFF	TGTGCCACCAGCAGACAGGGGGCGGACCCTACGGGGGCTTTCTTT
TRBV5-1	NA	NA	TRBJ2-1	CASSLWTDNEQFF	TGCGCCAGCAGCTTGTGGACCGACAATGAGCAGTTCTTC
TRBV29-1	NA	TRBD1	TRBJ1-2	CSVSNRGRSGYTF	TGCAGCGTTTCTAACAGGGGGCGTTCTGGCTACACCTTC
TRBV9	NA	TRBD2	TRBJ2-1	CASSGTSGSLREQFF	TGTGCCAGCTCCGGGACTAGCGGGAGTCTGCGGGAGCAGTTCTTC
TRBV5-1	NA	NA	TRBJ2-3	CASSLLPGVDTQYF	TGCGCCAGCAGCTTGCTCCCGGGTGTAGATACGCAGTATTTT
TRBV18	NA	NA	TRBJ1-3	CASSPAGALSSGNTIYF	TGTGCCAGCTCACCAGCGGGCGCTCTGAGCTCTGGAAACACCATATATTTT
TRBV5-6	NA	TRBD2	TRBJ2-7	CASSFHPGLAGARAYEQYF	TGTGCCAGCAGCTTCCATCCGGGACTAGCGGGAGCTAGGGCCTACGAGCAGTACTTC